This record concerns one TCR beta chain sequence. Its antigen remains unidentified. Using immunoSEQ multiplex PCR, the repertoire was profiled, and TCRdb retains in-frame clones only, with some absent. The sample has over 85,000 clones; roughly 91% are singletons. Germline CDR1 is MNHEY and CDR2 is SVGAGI. Trimming removed 6 bases from V and 7 bases from J; junction bases left unmatched: 12. There are 15 residues in the CDR3. The sample comes from a study of graft-versus-host responses after intestinal transplantation. About the study: Transplant types were multivisceral, liver-intestinal, or isolated intestinal.

Points from the study as a whole: GvH clones appeared in recipient marrow, some first in ileum or blood. Early post-transplant HvG declines were associated with peak circulating GvH clone levels.

The receptor was derived from a human donor who was the organ donor for an intestinal transplant. The rearrangement uses TRBV6-5 and TRBJ2-1; 7 bases map to TRBD1. This material consisted of unstimulated CD4+ T cells sorted from spleen or lymph node cells, taken before transplant. The DNA for the CDR3 is TGTGCCAGCAGCGAACCGGGACAGTCAAGAAATGAGCAGTTCTTC. Translation gives CASSEPGQSRNEQFF.